The sequence of this TCR beta chain was determined in a study of blood T cell repertoires in COVID-19. V shed 4 bases and J 3 bases; nucleotides not matched to a gene: 4. The CDR3 covers 14 residues. Germline V lookup: CDR1 SGDLS, CDR2 YYNGEE. As handled by the study authors: Reference gene primer amplification gave estimated nucleated cell counts. Repertoires were generated with immunoSEQ multiplex PCR, while TCRdb's copy carries only in-frame clones and drops some. Clone size and the V and J calls come from that table; the DNA yielded D and trimming. The repertoire holds around 150,000 clones, with about 92% as singletons.

The clonotype originates from a woman between 55 and 75 years old with COVID-19, enrolled during active disease. Sequencing was carried out using peripheral blood. The rearrangement uses TRBV9 and TRBJ2-7, with 10 positions matching TRBD1. As DNA, the CDR3 is TGTGCCAGCAGCCCCAGGACAGGGGGCTACGAGCAGTACTTC. Its protein product is CASSPRTGGYEQYF. The variable domain in full, completed from reference TRBV9 and TRBJ2-7, reads DSGVTQTPKHLITATGQRVTLRCSPRSGDLSVYWYQQSLDQGLQFLIQYYNGEERAKGNILERFSAQQFPDLHSELNLSSLELGDSALYFCASSPRTGGYEQYFGPGTRLTVT.